This TCR beta chain was sequenced in a study of cytomegalovirus exposure and HLA in healthy donors. Primers included in the PCR were 60 Vbeta and 13 Jbeta primers. Per the study methods: Later analysis identified roughly 84 million unique TCR beta chains, 10 million to 12 million shared. Clones were read by immunoSEQ multiplex PCR, and TCRdb kept only the in-frame ones, dropping some. V, J and clone size reflect that table, while D and trimming were determined from the DNA. This sample has about 170,000 clones, with under 85% found just once. Germline V gene sequence: CDR1 SGHAT, CDR2 FQNNGV. V gave up 4 bases and J gave up 10 bases, with 11 bases separating them. This CDR3 contains 13 residues. Though nominally healthy at sampling, donors likely had unrecorded immune exposures.

This rearrangement joins TRBV11-2 to TRBJ1-6, with no clear D. The sequencing input was PBMCs. This TCR came from a woman younger than 30 in good health and CMV-seropositive. The CDR3 DNA follows: TGTGCCAGCAGCTCACACGGAGGGTCACCCCTCCACTTT. It is translated as CASSSHGGSPLHF.